These T cell receptor beta chains were read from a single sample in a study of blood T cell repertoires in COVID-19. Assay: immunoSEQ multiplex PCR; the TCRdb copy retains only in-frame clones and omits some. The data contain about 130,000 clones, approximately 86% of them singletons. Sequenced material: peripheral blood. The receptor set was obtained from a woman in her 70s with COVID-19, enrolled during active disease. CDR3s include the opening cysteine and the closing phenylalanine or tryptophan. D genes are given only for firm matches. Clone sizes are given selectively: once, few, many, or a class where the clone is expanded.

NA	TRBD2	TRBV3-1/TRBV3-2	TRBJ2-1	16	CASSLGLAGGSYEQFF	TGTGCCAGCAGCCTTGGACTAGCGGGGGGTTCGTATGAGCAGTTCTTC
once	NA	TRBV4-1	TRBJ2-4	19	CASSQGAGETSTAKNIQYF	TGCGCCAGCAGCCAAGGGGCCGGGGAAACCTCCACAGCCAAAAACATTCAGTACTTC
NA	NA	TRBV10-3	TRBJ2-5	14	CAISESRGGETQYF	TGTGCCATCAGTGAGTCCAGGGGTGGAGAGACCCAGTACTTC
NA	TRBD1	TRBV9	TRBJ2-3	15	CASSRRDRHTDTQYF	TGTGCCAGCAGCCGAAGGGACAGGCACACAGATACGCAGTATTTT
few	TRBD2	TRBV6-5	TRBJ2-7	15	CASSYASGGSYEQYF	TGTGCCAGCAGTTACGCCAGCGGGGGATCCTACGAGCAGTACTTC
NA	NA	TRBV14	TRBJ1-1	15	CASSQPAGSINEAFF	TGTGCCAGCAGCCAACCGGCCGGGTCTATCAATGAAGCTTTCTTT
few	NA	TRBV21-1	TRBJ1-1	19	CASSKGFGGSRFENTEAFF	TGTGCCAGCAGCAAAGGATTCGGGGGTAGTAGGTTCGAGAACACTGAAGCTTTCTTT
NA	NA	TRBV6-2/TRBV6-3	TRBJ2-5	16	CASSPWTQDLLETQYF	TGTGCCAGCAGCCCTTGGACTCAGGACCTATTGGAGACCCAGTACTTC
NA	TRBD1	TRBV6-1	TRBJ1-3	16	CASSEAGGLGQNTIYF	TGTGCCAGCAGTGAAGCAGGGGGCCTGGGTCAAAACACCATATATTTT
NA	NA	TRBV11-3	TRBJ2-6	14	CASSPGTGANVLTF	TGTGCCAGCAGCCCCGGGACTGGGGCCAACGTCCTGACTTTC
NA	NA	TRBV9	TRBJ2-5	13	CASSVALRETQYF	TGTGCCAGCAGCGTAGCTCTGAGGGAGACCCAGTACTTC
NA	NA	TRBV2	TRBJ1-1	12	CASSVGGIEAFF	TGTGCCAGCAGTGTTGGGGGGATTGAAGCTTTCTTT
NA	NA	TRBV29-1	TRBJ2-7	12	CSVGTFSYEQYF	TGCAGCGTCGGGACATTCTCCTACGAGCAGTACTTC
NA	NA	TRBV7-9	TRBJ1-1	18	CASSPSEGTPSKETEAFF	TGTGCCAGCAGCCCATCAGAGGGGACTCCCTCTAAGGAGACTGAAGCTTTCTTT
NA	NA	TRBV30	TRBJ1-6	14	CAWSPVVYNSPLHF	TGTGCCTGGAGCCCGGTAGTTTATAATTCACCCCTCCACTTT
NA	NA	TRBV7-3	TRBJ1-4	17	CASSSLLTGPTNEKLFF	TGTGCCAGCAGCTCCCTACTAACAGGGCCAACTAATGAAAAACTGTTTTTT
NA	NA	TRBV11-3	TRBJ2-7	13	CASSLGQNHEQYF	TGTGCCAGCAGCTTGGGGCAGAACCACGAGCAGTACTTC
NA	TRBD1	TRBV6-5	TRBJ2-5	16	CASSYAGTASGETQYF	TGTGCCAGCAGTTATGCCGGGACAGCCTCGGGGGAGACCCAGTACTTC
NA	NA	TRBV2	TRBJ2-2	14	CASSSRTAGGELFF	TGTGCCAGCAGTTCCAGGACGGCGGGCGGGGAGCTGTTTTTT
NA	NA	TRBV10-3	TRBJ1-3	15	CAISGDSRSGNTIYF	TGTGCCATCAGTGGAGACAGCAGATCTGGAAACACCATATATTTT
NA	TRBD2	TRBV5-1	TRBJ2-1	19	CASSLAGWGEGNSYNEQFF	TGCGCCAGCAGCTTGGCCGGCTGGGGGGAGGGCAACTCCTACAATGAGCAGTTCTTC
NA	NA	TRBV3-1/TRBV3-2	TRBJ2-7	13	CASSQVTAGEQYF	TGTGCCAGCAGCCAAGTGACTGCAGGGGAGCAGTACTTC
NA	TRBD1	TRBV27	TRBJ2-7	14	CASSFGTGAGEQYF	TGTGCCAGCAGTTTCGGAACAGGGGCGGGCGAGCAGTACTTC
NA	TRBD1	TRBV5-6	TRBJ1-2	18	CASSSDRGILRISYGYTF	TGTGCCAGCAGCTCGGACAGGGGAATCCTCAGGATCTCCTATGGCTACACCTTC
NA	NA	TRBV6-5	TRBJ1-5	12	CASREGNQPQHF	TGTGCCAGCAGGGAGGGCAATCAGCCCCAGCATTTT
NA	TRBD1	TRBV5-1	TRBJ2-6	16	CASSETGQAGANVLTF	TGCGCCAGCAGCGAAACGGGACAGGCTGGGGCCAACGTCCTGACTTTC
NA	NA	TRBV10-2	TRBJ1-5	16	CASSESGGGTNQPQHF	TGCGCCAGCAGTGAGTCGGGCGGAGGGACCAATCAGCCCCAGCATTTT
NA	NA	TRBV27	TRBJ1-5	19	CASSPFGTIAEGSNQPQHF	TGTGCCAGCAGTCCCTTTGGGACTATCGCAGAAGGTAGCAATCAGCCCCAGCATTTT
few	NA	TRBV7-2	TRBJ2-1	16	CASSSRTIRSYNEQFF	TGTGCCAGCAGCTCCCGGACAATCCGCTCCTACAATGAGCAGTTCTTC
NA	NA	TRBV7-2	TRBJ1-1	12	CASSMDGAEAFF	TGTGCCAGCAGCATGGACGGGGCTGAAGCTTTCTTT
NA	NA	TRBV28	TRBJ1-2	13	CASSLGTQYGYTF	TGTGCCAGCAGTCTTGGGACACAATATGGCTACACCTTC
NA	NA	TRBV5-6	TRBJ2-3	15	CASSLGGTSTDTQYF	TGTGCCAGCAGCTTGGGGGGCACTAGCACAGATACGCAGTATTTT
few	NA	TRBV6-5	TRBJ1-5	13	CASRRAGNQPQHF	TGTGCCAGCAGGAGGGCAGGCAATCAGCCCCAGCATTTT